These 6 T cell receptor beta chains were sequenced from one sample in a study of blood T cells in healthy people across ages. Using a J-beta primer mix together with a sample-barcoded 5' primer, a second PCR was run for roughly 6 to 11 cycles. TCRdb reprocessed the 5' RACE reads with MiXCR, giving one entry per CDR3 protein. The table lists 1.2 million to 1.5 million distinct CDR3 sequences, 45% to 70% of them singletons, with 6.5% to 8.5% in the top ten. Material: blood. The receptors here all came from a man aged 18-30 years in good health.

The chain employs TRBV12-3 or TRBV12-4 and TRBJ2-4; the match to TRBD2 covers 8 bases. TRBJ2-7 explains the end of the DNA better; the J call may be wrong. The CDR3 loop spans 12 amino acids. CDR3 sequence (DNA): TGTGCCAGCCAGGCGGGGGGCTACGAGCAGTACTTC. Protein product: CASQAGGYEQYF.

This clonotype has a handful of counts. CDR3 region: CASSPGQGGANVLTF. The CDR3, as DNA: TGTGCCAGCTCACCGGGACAGGGTGGGGCCAACGTCCTGACTTTC. J is TRBJ2-6 and V is TRBV18, with 9 positions matching TRBD1. J gave up 3 bases and V 3 bases, and 0 bases lay outside the gene matches. CDR1 is KGHSH and CDR2 is LQKENI in the germline V gene. The CDR3 totals 15 residues.

This rearrangement joins TRBV11-2 to TRBJ2-1; 7 bases are shared with TRBD2. Germline V gives CDR1 SGHAT, CDR2 FQNNGV. The trim removed 3 bases at V and 8 bases at J, leaving 7 bases unmatched. This CDR3 has 14 amino acids. The CDR3 DNA reads TGTGCCAGCAGCTTTGGGAGGGGTGGCGATGAGCAGTTCTTC. It translates to CASSFGRGGDEQFF.

This chain connects TRBV5-1 to TRBJ2-6, with D unresolved. Trimming cost V 0 bases and J 2 bases, with 9 bases left between them. The CDR3 extends over 16 amino acids. Germline V gene lookup returns CDR1 SGHRS and CDR2 YFSETQ. CDR3 DNA: TGCGCCAGCAGCTTGGATATAGGACCTGGGGCCAACGTCCTGACTTTC. It encodes CASSLDIGPGANVLTF.

In this sample, this clonotype turned up a few times. The chain recombines TRBV4-1 with TRBJ2-3, with TRBD2 as a possible D gene (6 bases). There are 15 residues in the CDR3. V was cut by 1 base and J by 4 bases, with 12 bases left in between. The V gene's germline CDR1 is MGHRA and CDR2 YSYEKL. The CDR3, as DNA: TGCGCCAGCAGCCAAGTTGCGGGGAACCCAGATACGCAGTATTTT. Its protein product is CASSQVAGNPDTQYF.

This clonotype has just a few counts. This chain joins TRBV11-2 and TRBJ2-7, with 13 bases matching TRBD2. Germline assignment: CDR1 SGHAT and CDR2 FQNNGV. V dropped 9 bases and J dropped 7; count of bases not matched to a gene: 6. This CDR3 is 13 amino acids long. CDR3 DNA sequence: TGTGCCAGTACTAGCGGGGGGGCGCGGGAGCAGTACTTC. This codes for CASTSGGAREQYF.